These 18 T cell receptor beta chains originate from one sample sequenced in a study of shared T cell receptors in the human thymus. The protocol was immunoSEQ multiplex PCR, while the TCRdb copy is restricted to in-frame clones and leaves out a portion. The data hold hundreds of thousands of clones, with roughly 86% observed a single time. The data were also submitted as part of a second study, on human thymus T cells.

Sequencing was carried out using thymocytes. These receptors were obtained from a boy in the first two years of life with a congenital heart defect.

The CDR3 sequence: CASSGPSGTSRGEQYF. The CDR3 DNA is TGCGCCAGCAGCGGGCCCTCCGGGACTTCCCGGGGCGAGCAGTACTTC. V and J are TRBV5-1 and TRBJ2-7, with D perhaps TRBD2 (6 bases). The CDR3 contains 16 residues. Trimming removed 4 bases from V and 6 bases from J, with 23 bases in between. Germline lookup yields CDR1 SGHRS and CDR2 YFSETQ. Filled out from reference TRBV5-1 and TRBJ2-7, the complete variable domain reads KAGVTQTPRYLIKTRGQQVTLSCSPISGHRSVSWYQQTPGQGLQFLFEYFSETQRNKGNFPGRFSGRQFSNSRSEMNVSTLELGDSALYLCASSGPSGTSRGEQYFGPGTRLTVT.

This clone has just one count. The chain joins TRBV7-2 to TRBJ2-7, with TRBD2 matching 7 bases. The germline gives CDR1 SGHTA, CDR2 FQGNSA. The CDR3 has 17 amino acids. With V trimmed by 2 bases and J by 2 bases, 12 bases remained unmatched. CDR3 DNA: TGTGCCAGCAGCTTATTAGGGGATCGAGCGGGGACCTACGAGCAGTACTTC. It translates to CASSLLGDRAGTYEQYF.

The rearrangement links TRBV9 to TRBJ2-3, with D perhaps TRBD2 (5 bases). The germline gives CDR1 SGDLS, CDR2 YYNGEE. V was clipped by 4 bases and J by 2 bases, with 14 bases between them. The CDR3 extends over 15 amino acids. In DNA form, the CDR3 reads TGTGCCAGCAGCCCGAGGGCAGGTTTCACAGATACGCAGTATTTT. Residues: CASSPRAGFTDTQYF.

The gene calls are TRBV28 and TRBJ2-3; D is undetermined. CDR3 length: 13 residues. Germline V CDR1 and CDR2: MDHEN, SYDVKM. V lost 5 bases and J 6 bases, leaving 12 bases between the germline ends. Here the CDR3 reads CASSINTWDTQYF. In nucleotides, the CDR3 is TGTGCCAGCAGTATAAACACCTGGGATACGCAGTATTTT. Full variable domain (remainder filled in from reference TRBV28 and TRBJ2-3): DVKVTQSSRYLVKRTGEKVFLECVQDMDHENMFWYRQDPGLGLRLIYFSYDVKMKEKGDIPEGYSVSREKKERFSLILESASTNQTSMYLCASSINTWDTQYFGPGTRLTVL.

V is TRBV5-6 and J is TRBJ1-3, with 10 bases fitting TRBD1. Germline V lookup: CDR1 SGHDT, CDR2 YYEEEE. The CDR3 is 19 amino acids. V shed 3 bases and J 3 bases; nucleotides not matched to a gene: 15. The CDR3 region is CASSSQKFRDRGDGNTIYF. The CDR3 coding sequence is TGTGCCAGCAGCTCACAAAAGTTCCGGGACAGGGGCGATGGAAACACCATATATTTT.

The CDR3 here is CASSQGGGSGPYEQFF. In DNA form, the CDR3 reads TGCGCCAGCAGCCAAGGGGGGGGCAGCGGGCCCTATGAGCAGTTCTTC. This chain joins TRBV4-1 and TRBJ2-1; possibly TRBD2 for D (7 bases). Germline-derived CDR1 and CDR2 are MGHRA and YSYEKL. The V end lost 1 base, the J end lost 8 bases, and 18 bases lay between the germline ends. This CDR3 spans 16 amino acids.

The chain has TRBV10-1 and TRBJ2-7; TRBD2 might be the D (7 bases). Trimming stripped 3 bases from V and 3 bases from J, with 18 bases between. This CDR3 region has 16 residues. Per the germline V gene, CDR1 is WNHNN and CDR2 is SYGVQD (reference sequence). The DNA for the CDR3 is TGCGCCAGCAGTGAAGGGCGGGGGCTGAATTTCTACGAGCAGTACTTC. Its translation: CASSEGRGLNFYEQYF.

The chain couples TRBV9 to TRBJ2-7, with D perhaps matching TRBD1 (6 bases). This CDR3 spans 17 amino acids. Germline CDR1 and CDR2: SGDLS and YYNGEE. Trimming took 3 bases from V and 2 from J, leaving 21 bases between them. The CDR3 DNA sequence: TGTGCCAGCAGCGCAAAACCCTTACCGACAGGCCCCTACGAGCAGTACTTC. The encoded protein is CASSAKPLPTGPYEQYF.

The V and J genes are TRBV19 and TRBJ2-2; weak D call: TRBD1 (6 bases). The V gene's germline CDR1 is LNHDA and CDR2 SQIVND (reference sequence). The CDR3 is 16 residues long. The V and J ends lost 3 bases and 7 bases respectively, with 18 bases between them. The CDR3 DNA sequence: TGTGCCAGTAGTATCGGCAGGCAGGGGTTCGTCGGGGAGCTGTTTTTT. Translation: CASSIGRQGFVGELFF.

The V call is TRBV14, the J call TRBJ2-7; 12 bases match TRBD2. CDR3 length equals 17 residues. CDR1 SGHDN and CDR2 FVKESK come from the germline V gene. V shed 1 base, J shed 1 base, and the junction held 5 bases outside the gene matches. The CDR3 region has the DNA TGTGCCAGCAGCCAAGTTACCCTAGCGGGAGGGTCCTACGAGCAGTACTTC. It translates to CASSQVTLAGGSYEQYF.

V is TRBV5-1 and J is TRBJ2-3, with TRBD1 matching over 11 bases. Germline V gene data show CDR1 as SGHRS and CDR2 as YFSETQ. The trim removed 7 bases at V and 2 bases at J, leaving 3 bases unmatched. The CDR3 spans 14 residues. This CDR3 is CASWDRGITDTQYF. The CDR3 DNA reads TGCGCCAGCTGGGACAGGGGGATCACAGATACGCAGTATTTT.

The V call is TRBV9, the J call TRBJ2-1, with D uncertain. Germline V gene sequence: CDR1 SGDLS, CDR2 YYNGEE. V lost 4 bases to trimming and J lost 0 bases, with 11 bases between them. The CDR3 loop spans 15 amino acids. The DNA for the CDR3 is TGTGCCAGCAGCTTCTGGGCATTCTCCTACAATGAGCAGTTCTTC. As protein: CASSFWAFSYNEQFF.

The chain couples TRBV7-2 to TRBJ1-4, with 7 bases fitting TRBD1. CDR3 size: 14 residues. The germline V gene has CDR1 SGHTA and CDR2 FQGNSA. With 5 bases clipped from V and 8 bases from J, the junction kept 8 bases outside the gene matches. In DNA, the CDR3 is TGTGCCAGCAGCAGCAGGGGGTTCAGAGAAAAACTGTTTTTT. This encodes CASSSRGFREKLFF.

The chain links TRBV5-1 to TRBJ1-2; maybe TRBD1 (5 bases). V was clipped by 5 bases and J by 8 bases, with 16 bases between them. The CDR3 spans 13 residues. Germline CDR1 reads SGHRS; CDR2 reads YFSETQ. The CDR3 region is CASRGVGGGGYTF. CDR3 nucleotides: TGCGCCAGCAGGGGGGTCGGGGGAGGAGGCTACACCTTC.

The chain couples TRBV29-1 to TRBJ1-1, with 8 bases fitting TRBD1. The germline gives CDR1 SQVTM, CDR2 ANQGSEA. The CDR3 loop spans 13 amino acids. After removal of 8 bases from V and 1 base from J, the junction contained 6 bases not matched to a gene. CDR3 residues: CSTRTGKNTEAFF. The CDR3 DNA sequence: TGCAGCACTCGGACAGGGAAGAACACTGAAGCTTTCTTT. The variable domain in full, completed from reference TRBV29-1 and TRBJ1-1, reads SAVISQKPSRDICQRGTSLTIQCQVDSQVTMMFWYRQQPGQSLTLIATANQGSEATYESGFVIDKFPISRPNLTFSTLTVSNMSPEDSSIYLCSTRTGKNTEAFFGQGTRLTVV.

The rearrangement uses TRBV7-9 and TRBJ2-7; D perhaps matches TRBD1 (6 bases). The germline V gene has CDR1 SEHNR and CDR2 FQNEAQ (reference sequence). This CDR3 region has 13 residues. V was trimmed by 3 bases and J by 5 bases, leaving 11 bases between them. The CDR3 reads CASSLTGPNEQYF. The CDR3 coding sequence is TGTGCCAGCAGCTTGACAGGTCCGAACGAGCAGTACTTC.

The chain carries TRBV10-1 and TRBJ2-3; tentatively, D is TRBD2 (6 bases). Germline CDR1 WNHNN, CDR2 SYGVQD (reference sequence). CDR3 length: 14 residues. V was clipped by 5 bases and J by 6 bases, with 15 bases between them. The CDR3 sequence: CASSPSGQTDTQYF. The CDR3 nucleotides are TGCGCCAGCAGTCCGAGCGGGCAAACGGATACGCAGTATTTT.

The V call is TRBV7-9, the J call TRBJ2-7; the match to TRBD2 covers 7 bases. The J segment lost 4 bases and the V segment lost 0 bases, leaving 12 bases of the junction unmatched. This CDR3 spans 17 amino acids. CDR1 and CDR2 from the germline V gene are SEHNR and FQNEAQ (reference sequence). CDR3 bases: TGTGCCAGCAGCTTAGCCGGTCCACGGGGGAGGGCTTACGAGCAGTACTTC. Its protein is CASSLAGPRGRAYEQYF.